One sample yielded the 8 T cell receptor beta chains listed below, sequenced in a study of control samples from healthy donors and cancer patients. Using immunoSEQ multiplex PCR, the repertoire was profiled, and TCRdb retains in-frame clones only, with some absent. The table has some 100,000 clones, more than 85% seen once. Material for sequencing was blood. All receptors come from a woman aged 45-65 years in good health.

The genes are TRBV11-2 and TRBJ2-1; 8 bases fit TRBD2. The CDR3 loop spans 17 amino acids. V was clipped by 0 bases and J by 6 bases; unmatched bases: 10. Per the germline V gene, CDR1 is SGHAT and CDR2 is FQNNGV. The CDR3 bases are TGTGCCAGCAGCTTAGATTTTGCGGGAGGTTGGTTCAATGAGCAGTTCTTC. Amino acid sequence: CASSLDFAGGWFNEQFF. Combining the CDR3 with reference TRBV11-2 and TRBJ2-1 gives the whole variable domain EAGVAQSPRYKIIEKRQSVAFWCNPISGHATLYWYQQILGQGPKLLIQFQNNGVVDDSQLPKDRFSAERLKGVDSTLKIQPAKLEDSAVYLCASSLDFAGGWFNEQFFGPGTRLTVL.

The V gene is TRBV27, the J gene TRBJ1-4; D gene ambiguous. This CDR3 has 15 residues. Germline V gene sequence: CDR1 MNHEY, CDR2 SMNVEV (reference sequence). The V and J ends lost 2 bases and 7 bases respectively, with 14 bases between them. In DNA form, the CDR3 reads TGTGCCAGCAGTTTAAGGCGGGGATCTGGTGAAAAACTGTTTTTT. This gives the protein CASSLRRGSGEKLFF. The entire variable domain, with the rest obtained from reference TRBV27 and TRBJ1-4, is as follows: EAQVTQNPRYLITVTGKKLTVTCSQNMNHEYMSWYRQDPGLGLRQIYYSMNVEVTDKGDVPEGYKVSRKEKRNFPLILESPSPNQTSLYFCASSLRRGSGEKLFFGSGTQLSVL.

The sample holds one count of this clone. The CDR3 coding sequence is TGTGCCAGCAGCTTAAGGTCCAGCAATGAGCAGTTCTTC. Translation: CASSLRSSNEQFF. This chain uses TRBV7-2 with TRBJ2-1; D is uncertain. The germline CDR1 and CDR2 sequences are SGHTA and FQGNSA. Trimming removed 2 bases at V and 6 bases at J, with 8 bases between. The CDR3 extends over 13 amino acids.

This rearrangement joins TRBV27 to TRBJ1-2; D unclear. V was cut by 6 bases and J by 2 bases, with 10 bases left in between. The CDR3 runs to 13 residues. Germline loops: CDR1 MNHEY, CDR2 SMNVEV (reference sequence). The CDR3 DNA is TGTGCCAGCAGCGTGACGGAGAACTATGGCTACACCTTC. Protein product: CASSVTENYGYTF.

V and J are TRBV7-2 and TRBJ2-5; 10 bases align to TRBD2. In germline, CDR1 is SGHTA, CDR2 FQGNSA. With V trimmed by 6 bases and J by 0 bases, 1 base remained unmatched. CDR3 length equals 14 residues. The CDR3 bases are TGTGCCAGCAGGCTAGCGGGGGACCAAGAGACCCAGTACTTC. Its translation: CASRLAGDQETQYF.

The chain has TRBV11-2 and TRBJ2-3, with 10 bases identical to TRBD2. The V segment lost 0 bases and the J segment 5 bases; nucleotides outside the gene matches: 8. Germline CDR1 and CDR2: SGHAT and FQNNGV. The CDR3 is 17 residues long. As DNA, the CDR3 is TGTGCCAGCAGCTTAGATCCCCAACTAGCGGGGCGAGATACGCAGTATTTT. Translating gives CASSLDPQLAGRDTQYF.

This sequence joins TRBV5-1 and TRBJ1-6; D is uncertain. This CDR3 is built from 14 residues. V was pared by 1 base and J by 5 bases, with 7 bases between. The germline V gene has CDR1 SGHRS and CDR2 YFSETQ. CDR3 region: CASSLTRDNSPLHF. The CDR3, as DNA: TGCGCCAGCAGCTTGACTAGGGATAATTCACCCCTCCACTTT. Supplemented by reference TRBV5-1 and TRBJ1-6, the full variable domain reads KAGVTQTPRYLIKTRGQQVTLSCSPISGHRSVSWYQQTPGQGLQFLFEYFSETQRNKGNFPGRFSGRQFSNSRSEMNVSTLELGDSALYLCASSLTRDNSPLHFGNGTRLTVT.

The chain joins TRBV4-3 to TRBJ1-6; no definite D call. The V end lost 0 bases, the J end lost 0 bases, and 12 bases lay between the germline ends. Germline V gene lookup returns CDR1 LGHNA and CDR2 YSLEER. The length of the CDR3 is 18 residues. The CDR3 DNA reads TGCGCCAGCAGCCAAGACACTTTGGGCGGCTCCTATAATTCACCCCTCCACTTT. It encodes CASSQDTLGGSYNSPLHF.